These 16 T cell receptor beta chains originate from one sample sequenced in a study of cytomegalovirus exposure and HLA in healthy donors. Both 60 Vbeta primers and 13 Jbeta primers went into the PCR. The assay was immunoSEQ multiplex PCR, and TCRdb's table has in-frame clones only and misses some. The data show 210,000 or so clones, 77% seen once. Sequenced: PBMCs. Receptors were obtained from a woman aged 55 to 70 in good health and CMV-seropositive.

The chain couples TRBV6-4 to TRBJ2-7; 7 bases match TRBD1. The CDR3 has 13 residues. CDR1 is MRHNA, CDR2 SNTAGT, per germline. Trimming took 2 bases from V and 9 from J; bases not matched to a gene: 7. In nucleotides, the CDR3 is TGTGCCAGCAGTGACACGGGACAGCGCGGGCAGTACTTC. Amino acid sequence: CASSDTGQRGQYF.

This chain uses TRBV5-1 with TRBJ2-2; 8 bases line up with TRBD2. This CDR3 contains 16 residues. CDR1 is SGHRS and CDR2 is YFSETQ in the germline V gene. J gave up 6 bases and V 4 bases, and 11 bases lay outside the gene matches. The CDR3 region is CASSLGGLVISGELFF. The CDR3 nucleotides read TGCGCCAGCAGCCTGGGGGGACTAGTCATCTCCGGGGAGCTGTTTTTT.

The chain recombines TRBV29-1 with TRBJ2-3; the D gene is possibly TRBD2 (6 bases). V lost 7 bases and J lost 6, with 17 bases in between. Germline V lookup: CDR1 SQVTM, CDR2 ANQGSEA. CDR3 length: 13 amino acids. The CDR3 sequence: CSAAGGKRDTQYF. CDR3 sequence (DNA): TGCAGCGCAGCGGGCGGGAAGCGGGATACGCAGTATTTT.

V and J are TRBV5-1 and TRBJ1-3; 12 bases are a match to TRBD1. The V gene end was trimmed by 5 bases and the J gene end by 3 bases; junction bases not matched to a gene: 6. There are 16 residues in the CDR3. Per the germline V gene, CDR1 is SGHRS and CDR2 is YFSETQ. This chain's CDR3 is CASRAGQGADGNTIYF. DNA of the CDR3: TGCGCCAGCAGGGCGGGACAGGGGGCAGATGGAAACACCATATATTTT.

For this clone: This specimen includes other DNA sequences encoding the same CDR3. The chain links TRBV9 to TRBJ1-6, with 8 bases lining up with TRBD1. Trimming at V came to 3 bases and at J to 7 bases, leaving 6 bases not matched to a gene. The CDR3 contains 15 residues. In germline, CDR1 is SGDLS, CDR2 YYNGEE. The CDR3 coding sequence is TGTGCCAGCAGCGCAGGACAGGGTGGCAATTCACCCCTCCACTTT. Protein sequence: CASSAGQGGNSPLHF.

This chain links TRBV6-5 with TRBJ2-1; TRBD1 aligns across 8 bases. CDR3 size: 15 residues. Trimming cost V 5 bases and J 7 bases; bases outside gene matches: 10. The germline CDR1 and CDR2 sequences are MNHEY and SVGAGI. CDR3 amino acids: CASSPSGQGKNEQFF. Here the CDR3 DNA reads TGTGCCAGCAGTCCCTCCGGACAGGGTAAGAATGAGCAGTTCTTC.

The chain has TRBV6-1 and TRBJ2-2; TRBD1 matches 8 bases. The germline V gene encodes CDR1 MNHNS and CDR2 SASEGT. The CDR3 extends over 14 amino acids. V lost 3 bases, J lost 6 bases, and 3 bases stayed unmatched. The CDR3 region is CASSDPQGAGELFF. In DNA form, the CDR3 reads TGTGCCAGCAGTGACCCACAGGGGGCCGGGGAGCTGTTTTTT.

This rearrangement joins TRBV4-2 to TRBJ2-7; TRBD2 agrees at 7 bases. CDR3 length: 16 amino acids. The germline CDR1 and CDR2 sequences are LGHNA and YNFKEQ. With 4 bases clipped from V and 0 bases from J, the junction kept 9 bases outside the gene matches. Here the CDR3 reads CASSPSLASASYEQYF. CDR3 nucleotide sequence: TGTGCCAGCAGCCCCTCACTAGCGTCCGCCTCCTACGAGCAGTACTTC.

The chain is built from TRBV5-1 and TRBJ2-3; no firm D call. The CDR3 runs 15 residues. V was clipped by 3 bases and J by 2 bases, with 13 bases between them. Per germline, CDR1 SGHRS and CDR2 YFSETQ. The CDR3 reads CASSSEPLLTDTQYF. The CDR3 nucleotides read TGCGCCAGCAGCTCAGAACCGCTCCTCACAGATACGCAGTATTTT.

The rearrangement joins TRBV19 to TRBJ2-5, with D tentatively TRBD2 (7 bases). This CDR3 spans 14 amino acids. V was shortened by 4 bases and J by 5 bases, with 14 bases between the two germline ends. Germline V gene data show CDR1 as LNHDA and CDR2 as SQIVND (reference sequence). The CDR3 sequence is CASSNLQGGETQYF. The DNA for the CDR3 is TGTGCCAGTAGTAACCTACAGGGAGGGGAGACCCAGTACTTC.

The rearrangement uses TRBV6-5 and TRBJ1-1; 7 nucleotides line up with TRBD1. The CDR3 sequence is 14 residues long. Per germline, CDR1 MNHEY and CDR2 SVGAGI. Germline trimming cut 2 bases from V and 0 bases from J; bases unmatched to any gene: 0. This CDR3 reads CASSYGTVNTEAFF. The CDR3 DNA reads as TGTGCCAGCAGTTACGGGACAGTGAACACTGAAGCTTTCTTT.

V is TRBV7-2 and J is TRBJ1-5; 8 positions match TRBD1. The germline V gene has CDR1 SGHTA and CDR2 FQGNSA. The CDR3 sequence is 16 residues long. V trimming: 3 bases; J trimming: 5 bases; junction bases outside the gene matches: 9. In nucleotides, the CDR3 is TGTGCCAGCAGCTTGACGGGAACAGGGGGGCATCAGCCCCAGCATTTT. This translates into CASSLTGTGGHQPQHF. Together with reference TRBV7-2 and TRBJ1-5, the CDR3 gives the full variable domain: GAGVSQSPSNKVTEKGKDVELRCDPISGHTALYWYRQSLGQGLEFLIYFQGNSAPDKSGLPSDRFSAERTGGSVSTLTIQRTQQEDSAVYLCASSLTGTGGHQPQHFGDGTRLSIL.

V usage is TRBV6-5 and J usage is TRBJ1-2; D uncertain. V dropped 0 bases and J dropped 4 bases, with 6 bases sitting between them. Germline CDR1 reads MNHEY; CDR2 reads SVGAGI. The CDR3 is made up of 13 amino acids. CDR3 sequence reads: CASSYSAGYGYTF. The CDR3 DNA sequence: TGTGCCAGCAGTTACTCCGCCGGCTATGGCTACACCTTC.

V gene TRBV5-1 combines with J gene TRBJ1-4, with D possibly matching TRBD1 (6 bases). CDR1 SGHRS and CDR2 YFSETQ come from the germline V gene. The CDR3 has 16 amino acids. V lost 4 bases to trimming and J lost 7 bases, with 20 bases between them. The CDR3 region has the DNA TGCGCCAGCAGCAAAGGACCACCTCAAGGGGGTGAAAAACTGTTTTTT. Translation gives CASSKGPPQGGEKLFF.

The chain is built from TRBV27 and TRBJ1-1, with D perhaps TRBD1 (6 bases). The CDR3 sequence is 14 residues long. V shed 5 bases and J shed 1 base, with 11 bases lying between them. Germline V lookup: CDR1 MNHEY, CDR2 SMNVEV (reference sequence). In DNA form, the CDR3 reads TGTGCCAGCAGTCCACAAGGGGGGAACACTGAAGCTTTCTTT. Amino acids: CASSPQGGNTEAFF.

The chain employs TRBV5-4 and TRBJ1-3; perhaps TRBD1 as D (6 bases). V was pared by 0 bases and J by 4 bases, with 8 bases between. Germline CDR1 reads SGHNT; CDR2 reads YYREEE (reference sequence). The CDR3 has 14 residues. The CDR3 nucleotides are TGTGCCAGCAGCTTGGACAGGGTAGGAAACACCATATATTTT. It codes for CASSLDRVGNTIYF.